This T cell receptor (beta chain) was recovered during a study of blood T cells in healthy people across ages. Findings and limits, study-wide: It was not possible, with unsorted PBMCs, to conclusively compare naive and antigen-experienced cells.

Through a sample-barcoded 5' primer and a J-beta primer mix, a second PCR was run for roughly 7 to 12 cycles. With 12 random nucleotides, a template-switch adaptor tagged each individual cDNA molecule. TCRdb redid the calling of the 5' RACE reads with MiXCR, one entry per CDR3 protein. The sample includes about 780,000 distinct CDR3 sequences, around a quarter of them seen just once. This clonotype turned up a few times. Antigen: not known. In addition, the sample was reused for a study of T cells of mothers and their children.

This TCR derives from a boy between 5 and 17 years old in good health. Sequencing was done on a sample of blood.

Written as DNA, the CDR3 is TGCAGTGCAGTCCCTTGGGCCTCCTACGAGCAGTACTTC. Translation: CSAVPWASYEQYF. J is TRBJ2-7 and V is TRBV20-1; unclear D gene. Germline V gene data show CDR1 as DFQATT and CDR2 as SNEGSKA (reference sequence). This CDR3 spans 13 amino acids. V was shortened by 6 bases and J by 0 bases, with 12 bases between the two germline ends.